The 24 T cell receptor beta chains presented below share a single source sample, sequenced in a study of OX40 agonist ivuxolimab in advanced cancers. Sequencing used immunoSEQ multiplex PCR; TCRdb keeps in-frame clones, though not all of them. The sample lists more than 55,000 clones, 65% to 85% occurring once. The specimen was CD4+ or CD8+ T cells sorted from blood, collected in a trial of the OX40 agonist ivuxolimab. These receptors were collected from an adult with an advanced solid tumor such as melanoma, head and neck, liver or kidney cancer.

The CDR3 DNA reads as TGTGCCAGCAGCTTAACAGGGGCGGCTAACCAGCCCCAGCATTTT. Encoded protein: CASSLTGAANQPQHF. J is TRBJ1-5 and V is TRBV7-8; 7 bases match TRBD1. V lost 2 bases to trimming and J lost 7 bases; unmatched junction nucleotides: 8. Germline V gene data show CDR1 as SGHVS and CDR2 as FQNEAQ. The CDR3 loop spans 15 amino acids.

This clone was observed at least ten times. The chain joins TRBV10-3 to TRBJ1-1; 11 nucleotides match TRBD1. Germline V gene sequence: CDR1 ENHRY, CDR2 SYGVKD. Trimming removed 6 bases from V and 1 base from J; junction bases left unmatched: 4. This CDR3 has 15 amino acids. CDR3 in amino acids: CAIRGTGGSNTEAFF. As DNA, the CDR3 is TGTGCCATCAGGGGGACAGGGGGTTCGAACACTGAAGCTTTCTTT.

CDR3 in amino acids: CASSQGAGTGNEKLFF. CDR3 sequence (DNA): TGCGCCAGCAGCCAAGGGGCCGGGACAGGGAATGAAAAACTGTTTTTT. V and J are TRBV4-1 and TRBJ1-4; 9 bases fit TRBD1. CDR1 and CDR2 from the germline V gene are MGHRA and YSYEKL. The CDR3 totals 16 residues. V lost 1 base, J lost 5 bases, and 5 bases stayed unmatched.

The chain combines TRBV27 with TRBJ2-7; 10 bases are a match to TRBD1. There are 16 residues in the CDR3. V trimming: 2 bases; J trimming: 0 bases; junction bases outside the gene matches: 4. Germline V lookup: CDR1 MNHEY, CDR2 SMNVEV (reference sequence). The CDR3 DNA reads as TGTGCCAGCAGTTTAAAGGGACAGGGGCACTCCTACGAGCAGTACTTC. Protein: CASSLKGQGHSYEQYF.

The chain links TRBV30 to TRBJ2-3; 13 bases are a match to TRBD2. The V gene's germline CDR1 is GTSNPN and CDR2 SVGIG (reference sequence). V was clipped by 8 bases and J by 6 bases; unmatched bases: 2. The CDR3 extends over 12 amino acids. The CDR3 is CAGTSGIDTQYF. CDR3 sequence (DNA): TGTGCCGGGACTAGCGGGATTGATACGCAGTATTTT.

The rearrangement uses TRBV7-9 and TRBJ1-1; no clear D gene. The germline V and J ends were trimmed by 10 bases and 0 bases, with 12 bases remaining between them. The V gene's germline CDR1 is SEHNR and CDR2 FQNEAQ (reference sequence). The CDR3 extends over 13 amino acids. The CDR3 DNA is TGTGCCATCCAAGGCCGGATGAACACTGAAGCTTTCTTT. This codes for CAIQGRMNTEAFF.

The CDR3: CASSLGDSGGGNTQYF. The CDR3 DNA is TGTGCCAGCAGCTTAGGGGATAGCGGGGGCGGGAATACGCAGTATTTT. The gene calls are TRBV7-2 and TRBJ2-3, with 9 positions matching TRBD2. This CDR3 comprises 16 residues. Looked up from germline, CDR1 is SGHTA and CDR2 is FQGNSA. V was pared by 1 base and J by 7 bases, with 9 bases of the junction left unmatched.

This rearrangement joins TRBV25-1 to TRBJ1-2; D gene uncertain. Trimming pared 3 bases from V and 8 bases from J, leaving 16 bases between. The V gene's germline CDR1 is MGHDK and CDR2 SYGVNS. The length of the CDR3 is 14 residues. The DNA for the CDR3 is TGTGCCAGCAGTGACCTACGGAACCCTTCCGGCTACACCTTC. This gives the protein CASSDLRNPSGYTF.

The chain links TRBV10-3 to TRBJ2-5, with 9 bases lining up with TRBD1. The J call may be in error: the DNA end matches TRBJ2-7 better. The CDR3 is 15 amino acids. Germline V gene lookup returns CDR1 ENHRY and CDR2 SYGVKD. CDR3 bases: TGTGCCATCAGTGAGAAGGGACAGGGTCGGCACGAGCAGTACTTC. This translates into CAISEKGQGRHEQYF.

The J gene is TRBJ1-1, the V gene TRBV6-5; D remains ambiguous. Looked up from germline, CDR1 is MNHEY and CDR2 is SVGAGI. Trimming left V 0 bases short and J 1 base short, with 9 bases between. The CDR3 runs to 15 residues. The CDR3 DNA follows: TGTGCCAGCAGTTACTCCCCAGATTCGAACACTGAAGCTTTCTTT. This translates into CASSYSPDSNTEAFF.

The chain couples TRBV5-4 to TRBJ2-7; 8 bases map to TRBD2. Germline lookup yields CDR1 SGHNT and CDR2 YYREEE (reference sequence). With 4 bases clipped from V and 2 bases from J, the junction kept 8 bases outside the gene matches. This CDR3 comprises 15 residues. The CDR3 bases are TGTGCCAGCAGCCAGTCCAGCGGGGGCACCTACGAGCAGTACTTC. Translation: CASSQSSGGTYEQYF.

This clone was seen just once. CDR3 coding DNA: TGTGCCAGTAGTCTCCGGACAAGTTGGACCCAGTACTTC. It yields the protein CASSLRTSWTQYF. This sequence joins TRBV19 and TRBJ2-5, with D perhaps matching TRBD1 (5 bases). The CDR3 totals 13 residues. V was cut by 5 bases and J by 7 bases, with 14 bases left in between. The germline CDR1 and CDR2 sequences are LNHDA and SQIVND (reference sequence).

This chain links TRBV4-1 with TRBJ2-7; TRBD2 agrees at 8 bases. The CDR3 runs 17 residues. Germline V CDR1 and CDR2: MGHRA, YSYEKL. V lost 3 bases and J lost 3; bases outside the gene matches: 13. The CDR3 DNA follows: TGCGCCAGCAGCCAGGTCCTCCGTGAGCGGGGGAACTACGAGCAGTACTTC. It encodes CASSQVLRERGNYEQYF.

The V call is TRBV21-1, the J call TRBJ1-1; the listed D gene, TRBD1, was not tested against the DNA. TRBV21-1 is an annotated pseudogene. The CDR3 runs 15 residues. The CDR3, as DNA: TGTGCCAGCAGCGCAAACTGGGGCAAGAGCACTGAAGCTTTCTTT. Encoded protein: CASSANWGKSTEAFF.

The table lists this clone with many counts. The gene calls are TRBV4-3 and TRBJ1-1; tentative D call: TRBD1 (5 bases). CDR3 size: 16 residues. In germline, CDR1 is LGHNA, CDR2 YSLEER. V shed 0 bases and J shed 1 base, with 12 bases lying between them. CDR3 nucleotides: TGCGCCAGCAGCCAAGATACTGCCGGGGGGAACACTGAAGCTTTCTTT. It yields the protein CASSQDTAGGNTEAFF.

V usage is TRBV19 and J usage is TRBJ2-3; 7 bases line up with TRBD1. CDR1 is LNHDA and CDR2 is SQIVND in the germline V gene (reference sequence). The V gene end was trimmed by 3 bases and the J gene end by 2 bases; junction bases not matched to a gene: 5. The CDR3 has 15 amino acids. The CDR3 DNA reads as TGTGCCAGTAGTATTGAGGGGGCCACCACAGATACGCAGTATTTT. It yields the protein CASSIEGATTDTQYF.

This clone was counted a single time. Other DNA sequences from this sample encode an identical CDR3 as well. The CDR3 DNA reads TGTGCCAGCAGCTCGGGAGCGGGATTGTCTGAAGCTTTCTTT. Its translation: CASSSGAGLSEAFF. The gene calls are TRBV7-6 and TRBJ1-1; D not resolved. The CDR3 spans 14 residues. Deletions cut 4 bases from V and 6 bases from J, with 15 bases between. In germline, CDR1 is SGHVS, CDR2 FNYEAQ.

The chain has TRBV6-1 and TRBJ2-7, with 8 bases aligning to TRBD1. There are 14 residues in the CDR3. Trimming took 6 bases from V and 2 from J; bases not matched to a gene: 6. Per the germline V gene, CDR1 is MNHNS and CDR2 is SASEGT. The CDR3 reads CASRGTGHTYEQYF. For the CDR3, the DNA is TGTGCCAGCAGGGGGACAGGACATACCTACGAGCAGTACTTC.

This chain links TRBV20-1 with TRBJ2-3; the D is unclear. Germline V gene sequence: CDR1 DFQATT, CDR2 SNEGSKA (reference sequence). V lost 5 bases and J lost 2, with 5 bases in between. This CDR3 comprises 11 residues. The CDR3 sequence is CSAPFTDTQYF. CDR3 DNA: TGCAGTGCTCCATTCACAGATACGCAGTATTTT.

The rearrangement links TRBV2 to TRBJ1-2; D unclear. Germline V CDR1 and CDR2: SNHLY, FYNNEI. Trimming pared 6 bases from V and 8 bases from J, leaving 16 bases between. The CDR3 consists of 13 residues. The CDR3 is CASRPTPLGGYTF. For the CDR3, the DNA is TGTGCCAGCAGACCAACCCCCCTGGGGGGCTACACCTTC.

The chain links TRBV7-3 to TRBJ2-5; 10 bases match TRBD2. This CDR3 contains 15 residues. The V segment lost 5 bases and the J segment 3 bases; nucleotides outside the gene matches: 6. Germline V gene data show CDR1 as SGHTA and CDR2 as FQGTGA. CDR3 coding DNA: TGTGCCAGCAGCCGTCAAAGCGGGAGGGAAGAGACCCAGTACTTC. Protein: CASSRQSGREETQYF.

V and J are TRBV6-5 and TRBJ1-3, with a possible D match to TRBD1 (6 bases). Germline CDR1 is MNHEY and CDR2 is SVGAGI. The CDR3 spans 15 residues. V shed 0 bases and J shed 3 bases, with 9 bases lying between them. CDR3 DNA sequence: TGTGCCAGCAGTTACTCTCAGGGGTTTGGAAACACCATATATTTT. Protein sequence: CASSYSQGFGNTIYF.

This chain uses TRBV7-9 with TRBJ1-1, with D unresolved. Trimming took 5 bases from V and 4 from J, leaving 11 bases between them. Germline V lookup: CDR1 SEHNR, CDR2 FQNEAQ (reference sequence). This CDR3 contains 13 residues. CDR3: CASSLNGFTEAFF. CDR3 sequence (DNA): TGTGCCAGCAGCCTTAACGGGTTCACTGAAGCTTTCTTT.

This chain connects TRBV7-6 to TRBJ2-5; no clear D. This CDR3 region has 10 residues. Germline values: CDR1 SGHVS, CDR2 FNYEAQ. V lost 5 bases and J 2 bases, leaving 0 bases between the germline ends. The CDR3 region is CASSQETQYF. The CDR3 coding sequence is TGTGCCAGCAGCCAAGAGACCCAGTACTTC.